This T cell receptor beta chain was sequenced in a study of blood T cells in healthy people across ages. In each sample, at least 6.5 million PBMCs were isolated. Alongside a J-beta primer mix, a sample-barcoded 5' primer served in a second PCR lasting roughly 6 to 12 cycles. TCRdb used MiXCR to reprocess the 5' RACE reads, holding one entry per CDR3 protein. The profile shows more than 700,000 distinct CDR3 sequences, about half of them singletons. This clonotype came up a few times. The CDR3 spans 14 residues. Germline V gives CDR1 SGHTA, CDR2 FQGNSA. Trimming took off 5 bases at V and 4 bases at J, with 12 bases between the two ends.

The rearrangement links TRBV7-2 to TRBJ2-1; D may be TRBD2 (6 bases). The receptor's source is an elderly man in good health. Specimen: blood. CDR3 sequence: CASSISGEYNEQFF. The CDR3 nucleotides read TGTGCCAGCAGCATTAGCGGAGAGTACAATGAGCAGTTCTTC.